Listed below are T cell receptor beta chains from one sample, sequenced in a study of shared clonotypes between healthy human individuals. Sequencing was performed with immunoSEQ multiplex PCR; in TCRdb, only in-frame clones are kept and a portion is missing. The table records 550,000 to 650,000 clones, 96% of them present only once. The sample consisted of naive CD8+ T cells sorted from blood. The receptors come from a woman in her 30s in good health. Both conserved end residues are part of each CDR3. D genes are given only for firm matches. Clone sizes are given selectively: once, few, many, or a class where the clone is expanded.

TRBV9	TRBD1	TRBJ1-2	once	CASSPRTGGEDGYTF	TGTGCCAGCAGCCCGCGGACAGGGGGAGAAGATGGCTACACCTTC
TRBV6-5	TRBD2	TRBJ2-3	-	CASTPAGGGFDTQYF	TGTGCCAGCACCCCAGCGGGAGGAGGGTTCGATACGCAGTATTTT
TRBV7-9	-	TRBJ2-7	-	CASSLAVSGFHEQYF	TGTGCCAGCAGCTTAGCGGTGAGCGGGTTCCACGAGCAGTACTTC
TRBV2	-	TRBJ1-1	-	CASGSVEDLPLLNTEAFF	TGTGCCAGCGGTTCGGTGGAGGACCTACCCTTGTTGAACACTGAAGCTTTCTTT
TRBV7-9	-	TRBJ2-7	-	CASSSGLNYEQYF	TGTGCCAGCAGCTCCGGACTGAACTACGAGCAGTACTTC
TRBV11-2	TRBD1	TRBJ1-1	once	CASSLARDRDDMNTEAFF	TGTGCCAGCAGCTTAGCCCGGGACAGGGATGACATGAACACTGAAGCTTTCTTT
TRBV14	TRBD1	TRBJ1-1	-	CASSQAKGQGPNTEAFF	TGTGCCAGCAGCCAAGCCAAGGGACAGGGGCCGAACACTGAAGCTTTCTTT
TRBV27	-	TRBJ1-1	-	CASSISRNTEAFF	TGTGCCAGCAGTATATCAAGGAACACTGAAGCTTTCTTT
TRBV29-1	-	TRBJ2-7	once	CSVEVGNTYEQYF	TGCAGCGTTGAAGTGGGCAACACCTACGAGCAGTACTTC
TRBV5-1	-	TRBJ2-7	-	CASKIDPGSSYEQYF	TGCGCCAGCAAAATCGACCCGGGAAGCTCCTACGAGCAGTACTTC
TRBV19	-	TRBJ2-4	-	CASRARDGSKNIQYF	TGTGCCAGTAGGGCCAGGGATGGGTCCAAAAACATTCAGTACTTC
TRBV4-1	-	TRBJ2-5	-	CASSQSGLFPETQYF	TGCGCCAGCAGCCAATCGGGACTTTTCCCAGAGACCCAGTACTTC
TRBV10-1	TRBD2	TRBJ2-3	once	CASSENGLAGVGTDTQYF	TGCGCCAGCAGTGAGAATGGTTTAGCGGGAGTTGGGACAGATACGCAGTATTTT
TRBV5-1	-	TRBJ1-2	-	CASSLMQGFYGYTF	TGCGCCAGCAGCTTGATGCAAGGATTCTATGGCTACACCTTC
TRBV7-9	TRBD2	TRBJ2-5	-	CASSIDLAGLYQETQYF	TGTGCCAGCAGCATAGACCTAGCGGGACTTTACCAAGAGACCCAGTACTTC
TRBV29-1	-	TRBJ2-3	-	CSAPGHLTDTQYF	TGCAGCGCGCCGGGACACCTCACAGATACGCAGTATTTT
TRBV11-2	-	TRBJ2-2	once	CASSFSFNTGELFF	TGTGCCAGCAGCTTTAGCTTCAACACCGGGGAGCTGTTTTTT
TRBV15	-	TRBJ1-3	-	CATSSPKSRGYGNTIYF	TGTGCCACCAGCAGTCCAAAGTCCAGGGGCTATGGAAACACCATATATTTT
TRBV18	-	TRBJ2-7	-	CASSPEATSSYEQYF	TGTGCCAGCTCACCGGAGGCAACAAGCTCCTACGAGCAGTACTTC
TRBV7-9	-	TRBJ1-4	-	CASSSYDPSLNEKLFF	TGTGCCAGCAGCTCCTACGACCCATCCTTAAATGAAAAACTGTTTTTT
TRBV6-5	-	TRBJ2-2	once	CASSYTITGELFF	TGTGCCAGCAGTTACACTATTACCGGGGAGCTGTTTTTT
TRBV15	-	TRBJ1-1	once	CATSRDSTGRLTEAFF	TGTGCCACCAGCAGAGATTCAACAGGGAGGCTGACTGAAGCTTTCTTT
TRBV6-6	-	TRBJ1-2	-	CASSYTETDYGYTF	TGTGCCAGCAGTTACACGGAGACGGACTATGGCTACACCTTC
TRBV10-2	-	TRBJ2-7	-	CASTGQSYEQYF	TGCGCCAGCACCGGACAGAGCTACGAGCAGTACTTC
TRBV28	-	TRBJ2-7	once	CASRKDTYYEQYF	TGTGCCAGCAGAAAAGACACATACTACGAGCAGTACTTC
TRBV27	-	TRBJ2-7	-	CASSWASSYEQYF	TGTGCCAGCAGTTGGGCGAGCTCCTACGAGCAGTACTTC
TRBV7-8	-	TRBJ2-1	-	CASSLEGETSSYNEQFF	TGTGCCAGCAGCTTAGAGGGGGAGACTAGCTCCTACAATGAGCAGTTCTTC
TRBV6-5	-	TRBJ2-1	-	CASSYSGESSYNEQFF	TGTGCCAGCAGTTACTCGGGCGAGAGCTCCTACAATGAGCAGTTCTTC
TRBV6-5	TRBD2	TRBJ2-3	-	CASSYAGAGGPGTQYF	TGTGCCAGCAGTTACGCCGGAGCGGGAGGGCCTGGTACGCAGTATTTT
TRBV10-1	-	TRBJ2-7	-	CASSEPGGYEQYF	TGCGCCAGCAGTGAGCCCGGAGGATACGAGCAGTACTTC
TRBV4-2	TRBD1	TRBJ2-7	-	CASSQELGTGAYEQYF	TGTGCCAGCAGCCAAGAGTTAGGGACAGGGGCCTACGAGCAGTACTTC
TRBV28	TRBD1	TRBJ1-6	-	CASSPVQGEYNSPLHF	TGTGCCAGCAGTCCCGTCCAGGGGGAGTATAATTCACCCCTCCACTTT
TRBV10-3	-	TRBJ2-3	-	CAISDPGTFTDTQYF	TGTGCCATCAGTGATCCCGGGACTTTCACAGATACGCAGTATTTT
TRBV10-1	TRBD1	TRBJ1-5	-	CASSESAGGNKNSNQPQHF	TGCGCCAGCAGTGAGTCTGCAGGGGGAAATAAAAATAGCAATCAGCCCCAGCATTTT
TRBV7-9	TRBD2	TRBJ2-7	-	CASSYGLAAYEQYF	TGTGCCAGCAGCTACGGACTAGCGGCATACGAGCAGTACTTC
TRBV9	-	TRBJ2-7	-	CASSVNVGTYEQYF	TGTGCCAGCAGCGTAAATGTAGGGACCTACGAGCAGTACTTC
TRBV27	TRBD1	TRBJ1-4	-	CASSPTGGLREKLFF	TGTGCCAGCAGTCCCACAGGGGGCCTGAGGGAAAAACTGTTTTTT
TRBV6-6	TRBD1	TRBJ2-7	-	CASSWVDRAYEQYF	TGTGCCAGCAGTTGGGTGGACAGGGCCTACGAGCAGTACTTC
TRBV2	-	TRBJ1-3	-	CASSDNKSWQISGNTIYF	TGTGCCAGCAGTGATAATAAGAGCTGGCAAATCTCTGGAAACACCATATATTTT
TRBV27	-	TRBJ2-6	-	CASSADTAFSGANVLTF	TGTGCCAGCAGTGCGGACACAGCCTTCTCTGGGGCCAACGTCCTGACTTTC
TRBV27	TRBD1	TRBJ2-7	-	CASSNRGNEQYF	TGTGCCAGCAGTAACAGGGGAAACGAGCAGTACTTC
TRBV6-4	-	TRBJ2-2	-	CASSGSGRASGELFF	TGTGCCAGCAGTGGGAGTGGCAGGGCGAGCGGGGAGCTGTTTTTT
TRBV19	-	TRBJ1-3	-	CARPGPSPAPGNTIYF	TGTGCCAGACCGGGACCCTCACCAGCGCCTGGAAACACCATATATTTT
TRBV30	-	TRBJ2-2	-	CAWREGTGELFF	TGTGCCTGGAGGGAAGGCACCGGGGAGCTGTTTTTT
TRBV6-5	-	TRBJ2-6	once	CASSFGGANVLTF	TGTGCCAGCAGTTTCGGTGGGGCCAACGTCCTGACTTTC
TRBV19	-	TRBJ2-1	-	CASSIGLYNEQFF	TGTGCCAGTAGTATCGGCCTCTACAATGAGCAGTTCTTC
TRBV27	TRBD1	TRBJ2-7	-	CASSRTGAYEQYF	TGTGCCAGCTCCCGGACAGGGGCGTACGAGCAGTACTTC
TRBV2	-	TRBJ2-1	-	CASSAKRVRFNEQFF	TGTGCCAGCAGTGCGAAGCGGGTGCGATTCAATGAGCAGTTCTTC
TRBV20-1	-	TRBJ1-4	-	CSASKGELFF	TGCAGTGCTAGTAAAGGTGAACTGTTTTTT
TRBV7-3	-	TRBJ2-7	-	CASSQQGFGSEQYF	TGTGCCAGCAGCCAACAGGGTTTTGGGTCCGAGCAGTACTTC
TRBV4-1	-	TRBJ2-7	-	CASSHPGTVRNEQYF	TGCGCCAGCAGCCACCCGGGGACTGTCAGGAACGAGCAGTACTTC
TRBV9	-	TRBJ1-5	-	CASSEGGGNQPQHF	TGTGCCAGCAGCGAGGGAGGGGGCAATCAGCCCCAGCATTTT
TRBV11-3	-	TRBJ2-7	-	CASSSGSSNEQYF	TGTGCCAGCAGCTCCGGGAGTTCGAACGAGCAGTACTTC